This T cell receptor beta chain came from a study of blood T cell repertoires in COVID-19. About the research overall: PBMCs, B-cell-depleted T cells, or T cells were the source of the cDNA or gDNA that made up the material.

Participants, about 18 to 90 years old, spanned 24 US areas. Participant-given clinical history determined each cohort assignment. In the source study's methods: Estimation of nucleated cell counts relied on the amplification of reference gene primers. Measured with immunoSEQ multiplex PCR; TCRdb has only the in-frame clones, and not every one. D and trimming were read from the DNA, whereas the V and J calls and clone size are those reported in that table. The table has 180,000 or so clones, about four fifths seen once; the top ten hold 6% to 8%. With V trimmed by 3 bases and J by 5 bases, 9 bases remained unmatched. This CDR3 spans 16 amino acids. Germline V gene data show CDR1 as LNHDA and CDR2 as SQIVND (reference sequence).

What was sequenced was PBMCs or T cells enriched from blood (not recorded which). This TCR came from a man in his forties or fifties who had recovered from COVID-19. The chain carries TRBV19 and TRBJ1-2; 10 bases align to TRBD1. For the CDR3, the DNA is TGTGCCAGTAGTATTCCGGGGGACAGGGGAAGGTATGGCTACACCTTC. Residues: CASSIPGDRGRYGYTF.